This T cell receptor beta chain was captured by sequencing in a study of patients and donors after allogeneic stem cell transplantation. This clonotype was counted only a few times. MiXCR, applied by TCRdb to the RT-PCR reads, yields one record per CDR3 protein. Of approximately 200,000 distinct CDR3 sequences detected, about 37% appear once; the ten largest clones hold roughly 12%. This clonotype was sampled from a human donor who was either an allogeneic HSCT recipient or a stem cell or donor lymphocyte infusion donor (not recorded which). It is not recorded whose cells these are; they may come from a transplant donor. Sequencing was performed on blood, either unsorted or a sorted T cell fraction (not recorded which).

The CDR3 spells CASSFGTSIETQYF. The CDR3 DNA reads as TGTGCCAGCAGTTTCGGGACTAGCATCGAGACCCAGTACTTC. The chain uses TRBV27 and TRBJ2-5; TRBD2 aligns across 9 bases. The CDR3 length is 14 residues. Unmatched junction bases numbered 4, after V lost 3 bases and J lost 5 bases. The germline V gene has CDR1 MNHEY and CDR2 SMNVEV (reference sequence).